These 11 T cell receptor beta chains share one sample of origin, sequenced in a study of CD8+ T cells in alopecia areata. After isolation, RNA underwent reverse transcription to generate cDNA as the sequencing template. Generated by immunoSEQ multiplex PCR, the TCRdb table keeps only in-frame clones and is missing some. The sample records 100,000 to 150,000 clones, less than 45% being singletons. Sequencing was carried out using CD4+ T cells sorted from blood. The receptor set was obtained from a human donor with alopecia areata.

The rearrangement uses TRBV29-1 and TRBJ2-2; no firm D call. This CDR3 region has 15 residues. V lost 4 bases and J 1 base, leaving 13 bases between the germline ends. Per germline, CDR1 SQVTM and CDR2 ANQGSEA. CDR3 nucleotides: TGCAGCGTTGTCTCCCAGGACCTGAACACCGGGGAGCTGTTTTTT. Residues: CSVVSQDLNTGELFF.

The rearrangement joins TRBV29-1 to TRBJ2-7; 11 nucleotides line up with TRBD2. Germline V gene sequence: CDR1 SQVTM, CDR2 ANQGSEA. This CDR3 region has 15 residues. Germline trimming cut 7 bases from V and 2 bases from J; bases unmatched to any gene: 10. CDR3 nucleotide sequence: TGCAGCGCCCAGACTAGCGGGAAAAGCACCTACGAGCAGTACTTC. The encoded protein is CSAQTSGKSTYEQYF.

The V gene is TRBV18, the J gene TRBJ2-7; D could derive from TRBD1 or TRBD2 (6 bases each). Germline V CDR1 and CDR2: KGHSH, LQKENI. The CDR3 spans 16 residues. V was cut by 1 base and J by 3 bases, with 16 bases left in between. CDR3 region: CASSPRGAGSSYEQYF. The CDR3 DNA reads TGTGCCAGCTCACCACGGGGGGCAGGGAGTAGCTACGAGCAGTACTTC. Full variable domain (rest looked up from reference TRBV18 and TRBJ2-7): NAGVMQNPRHLVRRRGQEARLRCSPMKGHSHVYWYRQLPEEGLKFMVYLQKENIIDESGMPKERFSAEFPKEGPSILRIQQVVRGDSAAYFCASSPRGAGSSYEQYFGPGTRLTVT.

The V call is TRBV11-2, the J call TRBJ2-1, with D perhaps TRBD2 (6 bases). There are 15 residues in the CDR3. V was cut by 7 bases and J by 7 bases, with 20 bases left in between. Germline CDR1 is SGHAT and CDR2 is FQNNGV. This chain's CDR3 is CASTFGGARGNEQFF. The CDR3 DNA reads TGTGCCAGCACCTTTGGAGGGGCACGGGGGAATGAGCAGTTCTTC.

The J gene is TRBJ2-5, the V gene TRBV6-6, with a weak D call TRBD1 (5 bases). The CDR3 consists of 15 residues. CDR1 and CDR2 from the germline V gene are MNHNY and SVGAGI (reference sequence). The germline V and J ends were trimmed by 5 bases and 5 bases, with 18 bases remaining between them. As DNA, the CDR3 is TGTGCCAGCAGTGCCCCCCAGCAGGGTTCGGAGACCCAGTACTTC. It is translated as CASSAPQQGSETQYF.

This clone was detected a few times. The CDR3 loop reads CASSRQTAGETQYF. The CDR3 coding sequence is TGTGCCAGCAGCCGACAGACCGCCGGGGAGACCCAGTACTTC. This chain links TRBV27 with TRBJ2-5; the D gene is possibly TRBD1 (5 bases). Germline V CDR1 and CDR2: MNHEY, SMNVEV (reference sequence). The V and J ends lost 6 bases and 5 bases respectively, with 16 bases between them. The CDR3 sequence is 14 residues long.

This clone was observed a few times. The rearrangement links TRBV7-8 to TRBJ2-3, with D possibly being TRBD2 (5 bases). The V end was cut by 1 base, the J end by 4 bases, with 15 bases between. CDR1 and CDR2 (germline): SGHVS, FQNEAQ. CDR3 length: 16 amino acids. The CDR3 loop reads CASSLGSGSWADTQYF. The DNA of the CDR3 is TGTGCCAGCAGCTTAGGAAGTGGGAGCTGGGCAGATACGCAGTATTTT.

V gene TRBV25-1 combines with J gene TRBJ1-4; TRBD1 might be the D (5 bases). Germline V CDR1 and CDR2: MGHDK, SYGVNS. The ends were cut back, 6 bases at V and 7 bases at J, with 6 bases in the middle. This CDR3 region has 11 residues. The CDR3 is CASRGGEKLFF. The CDR3 nucleotides read TGTGCCAGCAGGGGGGGTGAAAAACTGTTTTTT.

The gene calls are TRBV30 and TRBJ2-3; 7 bases are a match to TRBD1. The CDR3 spans 13 residues. V was clipped by 2 bases and J by 4 bases; unmatched bases: 3. Looked up from germline, CDR1 is GTSNPN and CDR2 is SVGIG (reference sequence). The CDR3 protein is CAWSPQGADTQYF. The CDR3 nucleotides are TGTGCCTGGAGTCCCCAGGGGGCAGATACGCAGTATTTT.

This clone was seen a handful of times. The V gene is TRBV5-1, the J gene TRBJ1-2; 9 bases fit TRBD1. Germline V lookup: CDR1 SGHRS, CDR2 YFSETQ. Unmatched junction bases numbered 2, after V lost 3 bases and J lost 2 bases. The CDR3 spans 14 residues. In nucleotides, the CDR3 is TGCGCCAGCAGCTCCGGGACAGGGAACTATGGCTACACCTTC. Residues: CASSSGTGNYGYTF.

CDR3 sequence (DNA): TGTGCCAGCAGCGGGCCGTGGGGACAGGGAAAAGGCTACACCTTC. The encoded protein is CASSGPWGQGKGYTF. This chain uses TRBV7-2 with TRBJ1-2; 9 bases agree with TRBD1. The trim removed 5 bases at V and 8 bases at J, leaving 12 bases unmatched. This CDR3 has 15 amino acids. Germline V gives CDR1 SGHTA, CDR2 FQGNSA.